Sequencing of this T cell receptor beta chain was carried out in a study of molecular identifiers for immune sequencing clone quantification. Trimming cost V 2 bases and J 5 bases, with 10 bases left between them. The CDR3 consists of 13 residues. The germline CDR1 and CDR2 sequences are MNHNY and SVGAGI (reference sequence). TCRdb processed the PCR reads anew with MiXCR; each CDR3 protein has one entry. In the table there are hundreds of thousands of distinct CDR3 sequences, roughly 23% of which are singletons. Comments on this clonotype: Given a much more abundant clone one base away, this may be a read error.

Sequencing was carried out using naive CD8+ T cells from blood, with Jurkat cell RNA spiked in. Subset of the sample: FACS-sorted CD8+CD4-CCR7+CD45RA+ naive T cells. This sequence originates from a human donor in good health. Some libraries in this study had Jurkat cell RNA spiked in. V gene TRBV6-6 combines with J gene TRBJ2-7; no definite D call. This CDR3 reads CASSYAPTDEQYF. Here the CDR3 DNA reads TGTGCCAGCAGTTACGCCCCTACGGACGAGCAGTACTTC.